The following is a T cell receptor (beta chain) sequence with its context. As yet, its antigen is unknown. This specimen belongs to a study of circulating and synovial CD4+ cells in juvenile arthritis. Study-wide results and limits: Vbeta family usage analysis did not detect the pathogenic-like versus bulk difference. Compared with bulk blood, circulating pathogenic-like lymphocytes shared substantially more CDR3 sequences with synovial T cells. CPL and bulk CD4 samples differed at least tenfold in T cell genomes.

V shed 5 bases and J 1 base; nucleotides not matched to a gene: 7. Germline CDR1 KGHSH, CDR2 LQKENI. The CDR3 spans 15 residues. Method: immunoSEQ multiplex PCR; TCRdb's copy keeps in-frame clones and lacks some. The sample yields over 30,000 clones, about 95% seen once. Sequenced samples came from active juvenile idiopathic arthritis patients. The sample consisted of CD4+ T cells from blood. The gene calls are TRBV18 and TRBJ2-7, with 8 bases that match TRBD1. The TCR was taken from a human donor with juvenile idiopathic arthritis. For the CDR3, the DNA is TGTGCCAGCTCATCCGGACAGGGAGGATCCTACGAGCAGTACTTC. Translation gives CASSSGQGGSYEQYF.